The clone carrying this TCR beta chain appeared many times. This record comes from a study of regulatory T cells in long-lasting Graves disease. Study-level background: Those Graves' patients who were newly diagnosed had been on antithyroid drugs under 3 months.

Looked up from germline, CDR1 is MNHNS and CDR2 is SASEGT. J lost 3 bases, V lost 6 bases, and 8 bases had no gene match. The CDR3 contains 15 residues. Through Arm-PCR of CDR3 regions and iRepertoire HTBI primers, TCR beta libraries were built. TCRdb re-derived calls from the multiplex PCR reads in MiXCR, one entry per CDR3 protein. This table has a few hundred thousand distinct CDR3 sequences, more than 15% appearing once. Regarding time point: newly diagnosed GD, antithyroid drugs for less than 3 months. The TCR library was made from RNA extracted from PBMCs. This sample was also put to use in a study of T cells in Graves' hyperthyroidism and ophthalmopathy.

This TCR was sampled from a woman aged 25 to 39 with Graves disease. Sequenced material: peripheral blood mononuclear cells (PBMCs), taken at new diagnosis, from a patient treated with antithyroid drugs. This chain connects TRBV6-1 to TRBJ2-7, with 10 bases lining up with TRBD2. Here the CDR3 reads CASREGRTSGYEQYF. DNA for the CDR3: TGTGCCAGCAGGGAGGGGAGGACTAGCGGCTACGAGCAGTACTTC.